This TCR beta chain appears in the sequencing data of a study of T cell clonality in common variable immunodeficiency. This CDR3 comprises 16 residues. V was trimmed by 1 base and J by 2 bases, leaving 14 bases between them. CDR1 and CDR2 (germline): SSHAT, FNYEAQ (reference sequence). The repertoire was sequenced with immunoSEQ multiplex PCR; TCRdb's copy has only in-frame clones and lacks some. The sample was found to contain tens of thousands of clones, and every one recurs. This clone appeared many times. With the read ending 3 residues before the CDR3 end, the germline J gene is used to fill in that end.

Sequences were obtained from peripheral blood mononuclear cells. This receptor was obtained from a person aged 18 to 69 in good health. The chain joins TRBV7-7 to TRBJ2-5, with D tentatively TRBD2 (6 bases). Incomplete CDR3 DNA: TGTGCCAGCAGCTTAGTTGGGGGTAGCGGACAAGAGACC. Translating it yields CASSLVGGSGQET. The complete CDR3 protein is CASSLVGGSGQETQYF.